This T cell receptor (beta chain) was profiled in a study of OX40 agonist ivuxolimab in advanced cancers. Study findings and constraints: Determination of antigen specificity was not performed for the expanded peripheral T cells.

The germline V and J ends were trimmed by 7 bases and 5 bases, with 11 bases remaining between them. This CDR3 is 12 amino acids long. Germline values: CDR1 SGHTA, CDR2 FQGNSA. On this clone itself: Its antigen is unknown.

Libraries were prepared by immunoSEQ multiplex PCR; TCRdb keeps only in-frame clonotypes and omits some of them. Of 81,000 or so clones listed, around 89% are singletons. The input for sequencing was CD4+ or CD8+ T cells sorted from blood, taken in a trial of the OX40 agonist ivuxolimab. The receptor was isolated from an adult with an advanced solid tumor such as melanoma, head and neck, liver or kidney cancer. The chain recombines TRBV7-2 with TRBJ2-5; no clear D. CDR3: CASTPPGETQYF. CDR3 bases: TGTGCCAGCACCCCTCCAGGCGAGACCCAGTACTTC.